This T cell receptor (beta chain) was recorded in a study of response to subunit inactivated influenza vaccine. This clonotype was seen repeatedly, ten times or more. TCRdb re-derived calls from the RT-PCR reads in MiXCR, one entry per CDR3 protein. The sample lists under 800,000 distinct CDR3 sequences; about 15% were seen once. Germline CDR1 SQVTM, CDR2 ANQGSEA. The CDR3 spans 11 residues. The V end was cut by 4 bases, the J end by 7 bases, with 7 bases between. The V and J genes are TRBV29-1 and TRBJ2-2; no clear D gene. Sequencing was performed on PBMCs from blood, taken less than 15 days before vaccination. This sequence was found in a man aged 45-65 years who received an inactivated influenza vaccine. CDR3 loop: CSVGRGGELFF. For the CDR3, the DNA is TGCAGCGTTGGCCGTGGCGGGGAGCTGTTTTTT.